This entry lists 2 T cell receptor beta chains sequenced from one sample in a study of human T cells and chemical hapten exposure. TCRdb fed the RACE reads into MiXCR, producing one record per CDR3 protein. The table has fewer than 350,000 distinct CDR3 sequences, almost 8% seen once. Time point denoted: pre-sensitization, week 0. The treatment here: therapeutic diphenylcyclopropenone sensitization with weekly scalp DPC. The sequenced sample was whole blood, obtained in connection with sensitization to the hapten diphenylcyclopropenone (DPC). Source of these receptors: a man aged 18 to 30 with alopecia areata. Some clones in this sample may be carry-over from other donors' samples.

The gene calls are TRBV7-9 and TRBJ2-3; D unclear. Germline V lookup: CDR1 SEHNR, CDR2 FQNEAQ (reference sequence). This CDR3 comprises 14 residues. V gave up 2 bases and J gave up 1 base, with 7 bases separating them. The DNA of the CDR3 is TGTGCCAGCAGCTTAAATGGCGGCACAGATACGCAGTATTTT. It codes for CASSLNGGTDTQYF.

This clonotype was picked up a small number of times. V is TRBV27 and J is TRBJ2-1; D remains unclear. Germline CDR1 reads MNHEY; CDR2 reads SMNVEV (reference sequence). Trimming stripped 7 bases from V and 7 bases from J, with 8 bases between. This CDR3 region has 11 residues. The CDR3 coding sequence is TGTGCCAGCAACTGGGGAAATGAGCAGTTCTTC. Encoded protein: CASNWGNEQFF.